A selection of T cell receptor beta chains follows, all from one sample in a study of blood T cell repertoires in COVID-19. Sequencing was performed with immunoSEQ multiplex PCR; in TCRdb, only in-frame clones are kept and a portion is missing. The sample shows about 89,000 clones, less than 85% of them seen only once. Sequencing was performed on peripheral blood. The receptor source for this set is a woman of 80 years or more with acute or convalescent COVID-19. CDR3s leave out the opening cysteine and the closing phenylalanine or tryptophan. A D gene is named only where the DNA matches it firmly.

- TRBV4-2 ASSHVRDNNYGYT
TRBD2 TRBV6-1 ASSEAGRGGNNEQF
TRBD1 TRBV5-1 ASSSDPTSGQGARYEQY
TRBD2 TRBV11-2 ASSHLAGRGNEQF
TRBD2 TRBV7-9 ASSLRRSGGPTDTQY
TRBD2 TRBV6-2/TRBV6-3 ASSLLADNTGELF
TRBD2 TRBV7-2 ASSLASSGSYEQY
TRBD2 TRBV3-1/TRBV3-2 ASSQGPAGGPGELF
- TRBV6-2/TRBV6-3 ASSYSRVNEQF
TRBD2 TRBV2 ASSVGGINTGELF
TRBD1 TRBV6-5 ASSWGRDRGRETQY